This TCR beta chain was recorded in a study of control samples from healthy donors and cancer patients. The data were produced by immunoSEQ multiplex PCR, yet TCRdb's version contains in-frame clones alone and is incomplete. The table has about 150,000 clones, roughly 93% seen once. This clone was picked up a small number of times. The sample consisted of blood. This receptor was identified in a young man in good health.

The CDR3 here is CASSLGVGQEVHYGYTF. CDR3 nucleotide sequence: TGCGCCAGCAGCCTAGGAGTCGGACAGGAGGTGCACTATGGCTACACCTTC. This sequence joins TRBV4-3 and TRBJ1-2; TRBD1 aligns across 7 bases. After removal of 4 bases from V and 3 bases from J, the junction contained 14 bases not matched to a gene. The germline gives CDR1 LGHNA, CDR2 YSLEER. CDR3 length: 17 amino acids.